Listed below are T cell receptor beta chains from one sample, sequenced in a study of blood T cell repertoires in COVID-19. Profiled with immunoSEQ multiplex PCR; TCRdb holds only in-frame clones, not every one. The data contain tens of thousands of clones, approximately 81% of them singletons. Sequenced material: peripheral blood. The receptors originated from a man aged 80 or over with active or convalescent COVID-19. CDR3s include the opening cysteine and the closing phenylalanine or tryptophan. The D gene is left open where the match is weak. Only some rows state a clone size, as once, few, many or a class for expanded clones.

>once|TRBJ1-2|-|TRBV4-1
TGCGCCAGCAGCCTAGGAACAGGGATGAAGGCTGGCTACACCTTC
CASSLGTGMKAGYTF
>-|TRBJ1-2|-|TRBV4-3
TGCGCCAGCAGCCACCTTCAAGCAGGGGAGACTATTAGCTATGGCTACACCTTC
CASSHLQAGETISYGYTF
>-|TRBJ1-3|-|TRBV4-2
TGTGCCAGCAGCCAAGACAGGGGATTCTCTGGAAACACCATATATTTT
CASSQDRGFSGNTIYF
>-|TRBJ2-2|-|TRBV4-1
TGCGCCAGCAGCCATACAGGGTCGGGCACCGGGGAGCTGTTTTTT
CASSHTGSGTGELFF
>-|TRBJ2-2|TRBD2|TRBV11-3
TGTGCCAGCAGCGAACTAGCGGGAGGCGGAACCGGGGAGCTGTTTTTT
CASSELAGGGTGELFF
>-|TRBJ1-1|-|TRBV21-1
TGTGCCAGCAGAGCAACGACCGGGACAGGGAACACTGAAGCTTTCTTT
CASRATTGTGNTEAFF
>-|TRBJ1-5|TRBD1|TRBV9
TGTGCCAGCAGCCCCGGACAGGCCTATAGCAATCAGCCCCAGCATTTT
CASSPGQAYSNQPQHF
>-|TRBJ2-1|TRBD1|TRBV4-2
TGTGCCAGCAGCCCCGCCGGGACAGGGTCCTACAATGAGCAGTTCTTC
CASSPAGTGSYNEQFF
>-|TRBJ1-5|-|TRBV19
TGTGCCAGTAGTTCGGGGGGGGGCGGGGATCAGCCCCAGCATTTT
CASSSGGGGDQPQHF
>-|TRBJ1-2|TRBD1|TRBV27
TGTGCCAGCAGTTTAAATCAGGGGGTTCTTCTAAGGGGCAGTGGCTACACCTTC
CASSLNQGVLLRGSGYTF
>-|TRBJ1-2|-|TRBV6-5
TGTGCCAGCAGTTACGAGCGTAGGCAGAGGGATGGCTACACCTTC
CASSYERRQRDGYTF
>-|TRBJ2-7|-|TRBV12-3/TRBV12-4
TGTGCCAGCAGTTTATCATTCTCCTACGAGCAGTACTTC
CASSLSFSYEQYF
>-|TRBJ1-6|TRBD1|TRBV7-9
TGTGCCAGCAGAGAACAGGGGGCTAATTCACCCCTCCACTTT
CASREQGANSPLHF
>-|TRBJ2-5|TRBD1|TRBV28
TGTGCCAGCAGTCCTCCGACAGGGGATCCAGAGACCCAGTACTTC
CASSPPTGDPETQYF
>-|TRBJ1-1|-|TRBV30
TGTGCCTGGAGTAGCGGCCTGGTAGGTGGAGCTTTCTTT
CAWSSGLVGGAFF
>-|TRBJ2-3|TRBD1|TRBV5-1
TGCGCCAGCGGACAGGAGAACACAGATACGCAGTATTTT
CASGQENTDTQYF
>-|TRBJ1-2|-|TRBV19
TGTGCCAGTAGTCGTACAGGGAACGATGGCTACACCTTC
CASSRTGNDGYTF
>-|TRBJ1-1|TRBD1|TRBV25-1
TGTGCCAGCAAAGGGACAGGAGGCACTGAAGCTTTCTTT
CASKGTGGTEAFF
>-|TRBJ1-6|-|TRBV19
TGTGCCAGTAGTACAGGCTCCTATAATTCACCCCTCCACTTT
CASSTGSYNSPLHF
>-|TRBJ2-7|TRBD2|TRBV3-1/TRBV3-2
TGTGCCAGCAGCCACTCCGGGACTAGCGGGGGACCGTTCTCCTACGAGCAGTACTTC
CASSHSGTSGGPFSYEQYF
>-|TRBJ2-5|TRBD2|TRBV7-3
TGTGCCAGCAGCCTTAGCGGGGGGCGGGAGACCCAGTACTTC
CASSLSGGRETQYF
>-|TRBJ2-3|-|TRBV4-3
TGCGCCAGCAGCCAAGAATCCAGCGGGTGGGGCACAGATACGCAGTATTTT
CASSQESSGWGTDTQYF
>-|TRBJ1-2|-|TRBV12-3/TRBV12-4
TGTGCCAGCAGTTTTAATCCCTATGGCTACACCTTC
CASSFNPYGYTF
>-|TRBJ1-2|TRBD1|TRBV7-9
TGTGCCAGCAGCCCGGACAGGGGGCAGGTCTATGGCTACACCTTC
CASSPDRGQVYGYTF
>-|TRBJ1-1|-|TRBV6-6
TGTGCCAGCAGTTACTTAGAGGTGAACACTGAAGCTTTCTTT
CASSYLEVNTEAFF
>once|TRBJ2-1|TRBD2|TRBV30
TGTGCCTGGAGTTTCCGGACTAGCGGGAGGTCCTACAATGAGCAGTTCTTC
CAWSFRTSGRSYNEQFF
>-|TRBJ1-1|TRBD1|TRBV4-3
TGCGCCAGCAGCCAAGCACAGGGGACCACTGAAGCTTTCTTT
CASSQAQGTTEAFF
>-|TRBJ2-2|-|TRBV19
TGTGCCAGTAGTATAGGAACAGGGAACACCGGGGAGCTGTTTTTT
CASSIGTGNTGELFF
>-|TRBJ1-5|-|TRBV7-2
TGTGCCAGCAGCGCGGGACGGGGGGGCAATCAGCCCCAGCATTTT
CASSAGRGGNQPQHF
>-|TRBJ1-1|-|TRBV5-1
TGCGCCAGCAGCTTGGCTGCAGGGACTGAAGCTTTCTTT
CASSLAAGTEAFF
>-|TRBJ2-5|TRBD2|TRBV27
TGTGCCACCAATCTACTAGCGGAAAAAGAGACCCAGTACTTC
CATNLLAEKETQYF
>-|TRBJ2-5|-|TRBV13
TGTGCCAGCAGCTTAGGCGGGTCAGAGACCCAGTACTTC
CASSLGGSETQYF
>-|TRBJ1-2|TRBD1|TRBV7-2
TGTGCCAGCAGCTTAGGACCCTCGCAGGGGGTAGGCTACACCTTC
CASSLGPSQGVGYTF
>-|TRBJ2-7|TRBD2|TRBV18
TGTGCCAGCTCACCACTCGCGGGGGGCCCGGCCTACGAGCAGTACTTC
CASSPLAGGPAYEQYF
>-|TRBJ1-1|-|TRBV6-5
TGTGCCAGTCGTTATACGGGGGGAACTGAAGCTTTCTTT
CASRYTGGTEAFF
>few|TRBJ1-1|-|TRBV6-2/TRBV6-3
TGTGCCAGCAGCTGGAAGCAAGGGGACACTGAAGCTTTCTTT
CASSWKQGDTEAFF
>-|TRBJ2-7|TRBD2|TRBV11-2
TGTGCCAGCAGCCAAGAAACTTCACTAGCGGGGAATTCCGAGCAGTACTTC
CASSQETSLAGNSEQYF
>-|TRBJ1-5|TRBD1|TRBV6-1
TGTGCCAGCAGTGGCATAAACAGGGGGCAAGGCAATCAGCCCCAGCATTTT
CASSGINRGQGNQPQHF
>-|TRBJ2-7|TRBD2|TRBV7-8
TGTGCCAGCAGCCCTATCGTCACTAGCGGGAGTTCCTCAGGCGAGCAGTACTTC
CASSPIVTSGSSSGEQYF
>-|TRBJ2-3|-|TRBV7-3
TGTGCCAGCAGCTCGACAGATACGCAGTATTTT
CASSSTDTQYF
>-|TRBJ1-2|-|TRBV29-1
TGCAGCGTTCGGTCCGGGGCCGGGGGCTATGGCTACACCTTC
CSVRSGAGGYGYTF
>-|TRBJ1-1|-|TRBV5-1
TGCGCCAGCAGCTTGGATTCCAGGGTGAACACTGAAGCTTTCTTT
CASSLDSRVNTEAFF
>-|TRBJ2-7|-|TRBV25-1
TGTGCCAGCAGTGAATACGGGGCCTACGAGCAGTACTTC
CASSEYGAYEQYF
>-|TRBJ2-6|-|TRBV18
TGTGCCAGCTCACGATTTCTCTTGGGGGACATAAGCTCTGGGGCCAACGTCCTGACTTTC
CASSRFLLGDISSGANVLTF
>-|TRBJ2-2|-|TRBV19
TGTGCCAGTACCGGGGGAGAGGCGAGATCGAACACCGGGGAGCTGTTTTTT
CASTGGEARSNTGELFF